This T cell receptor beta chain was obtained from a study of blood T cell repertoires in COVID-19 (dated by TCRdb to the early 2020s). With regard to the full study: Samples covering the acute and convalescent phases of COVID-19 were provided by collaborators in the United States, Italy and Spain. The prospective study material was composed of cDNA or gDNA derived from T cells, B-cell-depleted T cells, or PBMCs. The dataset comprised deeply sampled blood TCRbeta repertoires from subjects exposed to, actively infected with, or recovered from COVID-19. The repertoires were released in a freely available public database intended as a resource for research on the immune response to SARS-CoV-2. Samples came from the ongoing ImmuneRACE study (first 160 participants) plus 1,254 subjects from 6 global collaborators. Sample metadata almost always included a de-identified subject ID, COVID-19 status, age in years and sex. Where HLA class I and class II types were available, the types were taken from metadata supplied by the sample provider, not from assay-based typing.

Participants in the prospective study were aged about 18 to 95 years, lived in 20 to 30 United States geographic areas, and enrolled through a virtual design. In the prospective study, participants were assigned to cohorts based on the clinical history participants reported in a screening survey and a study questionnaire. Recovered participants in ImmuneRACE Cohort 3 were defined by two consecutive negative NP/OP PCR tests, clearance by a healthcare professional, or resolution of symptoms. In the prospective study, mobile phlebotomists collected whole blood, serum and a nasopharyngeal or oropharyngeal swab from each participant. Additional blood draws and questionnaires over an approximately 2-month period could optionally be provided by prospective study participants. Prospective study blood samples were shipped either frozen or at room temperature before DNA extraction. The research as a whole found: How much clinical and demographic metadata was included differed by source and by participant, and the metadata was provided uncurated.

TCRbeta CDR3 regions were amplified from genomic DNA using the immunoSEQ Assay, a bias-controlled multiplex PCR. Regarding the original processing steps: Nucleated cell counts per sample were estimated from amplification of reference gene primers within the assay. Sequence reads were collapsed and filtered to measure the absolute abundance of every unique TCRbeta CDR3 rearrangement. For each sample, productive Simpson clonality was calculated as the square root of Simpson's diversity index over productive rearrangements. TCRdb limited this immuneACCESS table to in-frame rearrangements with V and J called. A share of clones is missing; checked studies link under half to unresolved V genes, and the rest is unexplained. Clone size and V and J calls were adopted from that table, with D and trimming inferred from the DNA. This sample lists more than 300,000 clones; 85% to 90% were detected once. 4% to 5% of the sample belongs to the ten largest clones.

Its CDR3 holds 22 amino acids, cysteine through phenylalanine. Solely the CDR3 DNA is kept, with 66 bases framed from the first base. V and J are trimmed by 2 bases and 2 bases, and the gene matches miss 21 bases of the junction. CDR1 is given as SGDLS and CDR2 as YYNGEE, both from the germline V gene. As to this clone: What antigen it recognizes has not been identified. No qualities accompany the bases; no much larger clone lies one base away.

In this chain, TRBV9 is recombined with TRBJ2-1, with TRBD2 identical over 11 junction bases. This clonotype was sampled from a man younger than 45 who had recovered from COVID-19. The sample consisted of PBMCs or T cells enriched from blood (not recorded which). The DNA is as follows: TGTGCCAGCAGCGTCGGGAAGACAAGACCTAAGTTAGCGGGGGGGACCTACAATGAGCAGTTCTTC. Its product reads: CASSVGKTRPKLAGGTYNEQFF. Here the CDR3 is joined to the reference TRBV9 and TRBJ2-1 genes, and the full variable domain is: DSGVTQTPKHLITATGQRVTLRCSPRSGDLSVYWYQQSLDQGLQFLIQYYNGEERAKGNILERFSAQQFPDLHSELNLSSLELGDSALYFCASSVGKTRPKLAGGTYNEQFFGPGTRLTVL.